This T cell receptor beta chain was documented in a study of STAT5B mutations in CD4+ large granular lymphocyte leukemia. Study-level results: Top patient clones used TRBV06 genes more often: 8/27 versus 2/35 in controls. Patient CD4-sorted repertoires stayed more clonal than healthy ones after leukemic-clone removal. No patients shared main leukemic clonotypes, though roughly 27% appeared at low frequency elsewhere.

Notes on this clone: Its antigen is not known.

The assay was run at survey level. Clones were sequenced by immunoSEQ multiplex PCR, and TCRdb holds only the in-frame ones, with some missing. The table shows some 38,000 clones, with over 75% occurring only once. Trimming removed 5 bases from V and 12 bases from J, with 16 bases in between. CDR1 and CDR2 (germline): MDHEN, SYDVKM. The CDR3 contains 12 residues. Sequenced material: CD4+ T cells from blood buffy coats. The V gene is TRBV28, the J gene TRBJ1-1; D uncertain. The source is a human donor in good health. The CDR3: CASSHPSRGSFF. In nucleotides, the CDR3 is TGTGCCAGCAGTCATCCCAGCCGTGGGTCTTTCTTT.